The TCR beta chain under discussion was sequenced for a study of T cell repertoires in ileal Crohn's disease. About the study: Every patient was operated on for stricturing (roughly 61%) or penetrating (39%) complications. Study findings and constraints: Every patient over 26.8% clonality showed endoscopic recurrence.

Germline trimming cut 1 base from V and 5 bases from J; bases unmatched to any gene: 4. The CDR3 sequence is 14 residues long. The germline CDR1 and CDR2 sequences are LGHNA and YNFKEQ. To note about this clone: Its antigen is as yet unknown.

Generated by immunoSEQ multiplex PCR, the TCRdb table keeps only in-frame clones and is missing some. The sample lists 13,000 or so clones; roughly 85% were seen once. This sequence originates from an adult with Crohn's disease. Sequencing used ileal tissue. The chain combines TRBV4-2 with TRBJ2-5; 7 positions agree with TRBD2. Written as DNA, the CDR3 is TGTGCCAGCAGCCAAGGGGAGGGGCGCGAGACCCAGTACTTC. This encodes CASSQGEGRETQYF.